The 15 T cell receptor beta chains listed next were all sequenced from one sample in a study of T cell clonality in common variable immunodeficiency. The study's findings and limits: Reportedly, TCR beta sequences from common variable immunodeficiency showed fewer deletions and N-nucleotide insertions.

These receptors' targets are unknown. The protocol was immunoSEQ multiplex PCR, while the TCRdb copy is restricted to in-frame clones and leaves out a portion. Recorded here are just over 20,000 clones, none singletons. The sequenced sample consisted of peripheral blood mononuclear cells. The receptors here all came from a human donor with common variable immunodeficiency.

At least ten counts were recorded for this clone. The read halts 3 residues ahead of the CDR3 end, with the missing end drawn from the germline J gene. The rearrangement uses TRBV20-1 and TRBJ2-2; weak D call: TRBD1 (6 bases). Germline CDR1 DFQATT, CDR2 SNEGSKA (reference sequence). Trimming removed 6 bases from V and 1 base from J, with 12 bases in between. The CDR3 sequence is 14 residues long. The CDR3: CSADDRKNTGELFF. The CDR3 DNA, read in part, is TGCAGTGCAGATGACAGGAAGAACACCGGGGAG.

This clone was seen a handful of times. The missing CDR3 end, 3 residues past where the read stops, is filled in from the germline J gene. V usage is TRBV5-5 and J usage is TRBJ2-7; possible D gene TRBD1, 5 bases. Trimming removed 4 bases from V and 2 bases from J, with 16 bases in between. Germline-derived CDR1 and CDR2 are SGHKS and YYEKEE (reference sequence). This CDR3 spans 15 amino acids. The DNA read from the CDR3 is TGTGCCAGCAGCGCCATTTGGGGCCTCGCCTACGAG. Protein product: CASSAIWGLAYE. From start to end, the CDR3 is CASSAIWGLAYEQYF.

This clone was recorded at least ten times. The read ends 3 residues early relative to the CDR3; the germline J gene fills the gap. V is TRBV20-1 and J is TRBJ2-3, with 9 bases that match TRBD1. V lost 5 bases to trimming and J lost 8 bases; unmatched junction nucleotides: 2. CDR3 size: 11 residues. Germline CDR1 DFQATT, CDR2 SNEGSKA (reference sequence). The CDR3 sequence: CSAQDRGTQYF. The DNA read from the CDR3 is TGCAGTGCTCAGGACAGGGGTACG.

The table lists this clone with many counts. The missing CDR3 end, 3 residues past where the read stops, is filled in from the germline J gene. The chain joins TRBV4-1 to TRBJ1-2; 11 bases map to TRBD1. This CDR3 contains 17 residues. Unmatched junction bases numbered 11, after V lost 4 bases and J lost 4 bases. Germline V gene sequence: CDR1 MGHRA, CDR2 YSYEKL. CDR3 bases read: TGCGCCAGCAGCCTCTCAAGGGCGGGACAGGGGGGCTATGGC. Translated, it gives CASSLSRAGQGGYG. From start to end, the CDR3 is CASSLSRAGQGGYGYTF.

This clone was seen ten or more times. The read is 3 residues too short to cover the CDR3 end, so that end is filled in from the germline J gene. Other nucleotide sequences in the sample specify the same CDR3. J is TRBJ2-1 and V is TRBV18; the match to TRBD2 covers 9 bases. V lost 2 bases and J lost 4; bases outside the gene matches: 3. Germline assignment: CDR1 KGHSH and CDR2 LQKENI. This CDR3 is built from 15 residues. The CDR3 is CASSPRTSGYNEQFF. The DNA read from the CDR3 is TGTGCCAGCTCACCAAGAACTAGCGGGTACAATGAG.

This clone was recorded at least ten times. The read ends 3 residues shy of where the CDR3 ends; the end is completed using the germline J gene. The rearrangement uses TRBV4-1 and TRBJ1-6; D not resolved. V lost 1 base to trimming and J lost 7 bases, with 14 bases between them. The CDR3 spans 16 residues. Looked up from germline, CDR1 is MGHRA and CDR2 is YSYEKL. Incomplete CDR3 DNA: TGCGCCAGCAGCCAAGTAGCGGACGGCCTAAATTCACCC. This sequence encodes CASSQVADGLNSP. The whole CDR3 is CASSQVADGLNSPLHF.

This clone appeared many times. From the germline J gene comes the end of the CDR3, since the read stops 3 residues before it. The chain recombines TRBV20-1 with TRBJ2-7; 10 nucleotides line up with TRBD1. In germline, CDR1 is DFQATT, CDR2 SNEGSKA (reference sequence). J was trimmed by 5 bases and V by 1 base; bases with no gene match: 8. CDR3 size: 15 residues. The part of the CDR3 DNA that was read is TGCAGTGCTAGAGTACTCGGGACAGGGGACCACGAG. Protein product: CSARVLGTGDHE. The full CDR3 is CSARVLGTGDHEQYF.

In its sample, this clone was seen many times. The read comes to an end 3 residues before the CDR3 does, leaving the germline J gene to fill in the end. V and J are TRBV5-1 and TRBJ2-1, with D possibly being TRBD2 (5 bases). The CDR3 is made up of 16 amino acids. The germline V and J ends were trimmed by 0 bases and 0 bases, with 10 bases remaining between them. Germline lookup yields CDR1 SGHRS and CDR2 YFSETQ. The sequenced CDR3 bases are TGCGCCAGCAGCTTGGCCACGGGGAGCTCCTACAATGAG. It specifies CASSLATGSSYNE. The full CDR3 protein is CASSLATGSSYNEQFF.

Comments on this clone: The CDR3 is cut off 3 residues early in the read; its end comes from the germline J gene. The V and J genes are TRBV30 and TRBJ1-2; 9 bases are shared with TRBD1. The CDR3 sequence is 13 residues long. CDR1 is GTSNPN and CDR2 is SVGIG in the germline V gene (reference sequence). V shed 4 bases, J shed 7 bases, and the junction held 7 bases outside the gene matches. CDR3 loop: CAWTGTGTFGYTF. The CDR3 bases that were read are TGTGCCTGGACCGGGACAGGGACATTTGGC.

This clone occurred many times. The CDR3 end is not reached by the read, which stops 3 residues before it; the germline J gene fills it in. The chain couples TRBV5-4 to TRBJ2-3; 9 bases are shared with TRBD2. Trimming cost V 4 bases and J 5 bases; bases outside gene matches: 8. The germline gives CDR1 SGHNT, CDR2 YYREEE (reference sequence). The length of the CDR3 is 15 residues. CDR3: CASSGQRGAGDTQYF. The CDR3 bases that were read are TGTGCCAGCAGCGGGCAGCGGGGGGCAGGAGATACG.

This clone was detected ten times or more. The read stops 3 residues short of the end of the CDR3; the missing end is completed from the germline J gene. This sequence joins TRBV7-2 and TRBJ1-2; tentative D call: TRBD1 (5 bases). CDR1 and CDR2 (germline): SGHTA, FQGNSA. There are 14 residues in the CDR3. CDR3 sequence reads: CASSPGAGEYGYTF. CDR3 DNA, as far as it was read: TGTGCCAGCAGCCCCGGGGCGGGGGAATACGGC.

The sample holds many counts of this clone. The CDR3 end falls 3 residues outside the read, so it is completed with the germline J gene. The J gene is TRBJ1-2, the V gene TRBV30; the D gene is possibly TRBD1 (6 bases). The CDR3 is 12 amino acids. Germline values: CDR1 GTSNPN, CDR2 SVGIG (reference sequence). Trimming shortened V by 2 bases and J by 4 bases, and 8 bases separated the two germline ends. The sequenced CDR3 bases are TGTGCCTGGAGTTCACAGGGCTATGGC. Translation gives CAWSSQGYG. The whole CDR3 region reads CAWSSQGYGYTF.

This clone was detected ten times or more. The read halts 3 residues ahead of the CDR3 end, with the missing end drawn from the germline J gene. This chain uses TRBV5-4 with TRBJ1-5, with 8 bases identical to TRBD1. CDR1 and CDR2 from the germline V gene are SGHNT and YYREEE (reference sequence). CDR3 length: 15 residues. The trim removed 4 bases at V and 2 bases at J, leaving 5 bases unmatched. The CDR3 spells CASSAGQGRNQPQHF. The part of the CDR3 DNA that was read is TGTGCCAGCAGCGCCGGACAGGGTCGCAATCAGCCC.

This clone was counted ten times or more. The read terminates 3 residues ahead of where the CDR3 ends, so the germline J gene completes it. V gene TRBV9 combines with J gene TRBJ2-7; TRBD1 might be the D (6 bases). Per the germline V gene, CDR1 is SGDLS and CDR2 is YYNGEE. V lost 0 bases and J lost 2, with 12 bases in between. The CDR3 sequence is 15 residues long. The sequenced part of the CDR3 DNA is TGTGCCAGCAGCGTAGGAGGGGGTCTGACCTACGAG. It translates to CASSVGGGLTYE. The complete CDR3 protein is CASSVGGGLTYEQYF.

This clone was detected many times. The read ends 3 residues early relative to the CDR3; the germline J gene fills the gap. The J gene is TRBJ2-1, the V gene TRBV19, with 13 nucleotides matching TRBD2. The V gene end was trimmed by 4 bases and the J gene end by 5 bases; junction bases not matched to a gene: 5. The CDR3 totals 16 residues. The germline V gene has CDR1 LNHDA and CDR2 SQIVND (reference sequence). This CDR3 reads CASSTGLAGFNNEQFF. The covered CDR3 bases are TGTGCCAGTAGTACGGGACTAGCGGGGTTCAACAATGAG.